These T cell receptor beta chains were read from a single sample in a study of chemoradiotherapy in HPV16-positive cancers. Generated by immunoSEQ multiplex PCR, the TCRdb table keeps only in-frame clones and is missing some. The sample consists of fewer than 850 clones, roughly 80% of them appearing once. Sequencing was performed on tumor tissue, taken from a patient who underwent chemoradiotherapy. The receptors shown here come from a human donor with HPV-associated anogenital cancer. CDR3s include the opening cysteine and the closing phenylalanine or tryptophan. D genes are given only for firm matches. A row's size may be missing; if present it is once, few, many or a size class.

j_call,v_call,d_call,clone_size,cdr3_aa,cdr3_nt
TRBJ1-6,TRBV19,-,once,CASAVVESNSPLHF,TGTGCCAGCGCTGTCGTAGAAAGCAATTCACCCCTCCACTTT
TRBJ2-3,TRBV9,-,-,CASSVADRGRHTQYF,TGTGCCAGCAGCGTAGCCGACCGCGGCCGGCATACGCAGTATTTT
TRBJ1-2,TRBV5-6,-,few,CASSLGAPSIYGYTF,TGTGCCAGCAGCTTGGGAGCCCCATCGATATATGGCTACACCTTC
TRBJ2-2,TRBV9,TRBD2,-,CASSVGSSGRFGELFF,TGTGCCAGCAGCGTAGGGAGTAGCGGGAGGTTTGGGGAGCTGTTTTTT
TRBJ1-3,TRBV6-6,-,-,CASSPLGGTAGNTIYF,TGTGCCAGCAGCCCACTCGGGGGAACGGCAGGAAACACCATATATTTT
TRBJ1-2,TRBV13,TRBD1,-,CASSLGTGDYGYTF,TGTGCCAGCAGCTTGGGTACAGGGGACTATGGCTACACCTTC
TRBJ1-2,TRBV10-1,-,-,CASSASSSRKTYGYTF,TGCGCCAGCAGTGCAAGTTCATCGCGAAAGACCTATGGCTACACCTTC
TRBJ1-2,TRBV27,TRBD1,-,CASKRGGAFNYGYTF,TGTGCCAGCAAGAGAGGGGGCGCTTTTAACTATGGCTACACCTTC
TRBJ1-4,TRBV19,-,-,CASSIRSTEKLFF,TGTGCCAGTAGTATCCGGAGTACTGAAAAACTGTTTTTT
TRBJ2-3,TRBV14,-,-,CASSQDFERERDTQYF,TGTGCCAGCAGCCAAGATTTTGAACGGGAGAGGGATACGCAGTATTTT
TRBJ2-7,TRBV11-3,-,-,CASSWGNGYEQYF,TGTGCCAGCAGCTGGGGGAATGGATACGAGCAGTACTTC
TRBJ2-5,TRBV19,TRBD2,-,CASSRGTSVKTQYF,TGTGCCAGTAGTAGAGGGACTAGCGTGAAGACCCAGTACTTC
TRBJ1-4,TRBV7-8,-,-,CASSMTAEKLFF,TGTGCCAGCAGCATGACAGCTGAAAAACTGTTTTTT
TRBJ1-4,TRBV7-2,-,-,CASSLGTGTFPNEKLFF,TGTGCCAGCAGCTTAGGCACAGGGACGTTCCCTAATGAAAAACTGTTTTTT
TRBJ2-7,TRBV19,-,-,CASSIGGAIYEQYF,TGTGCCAGTAGTATAGGGGGAGCTATCTACGAGCAGTACTTC
TRBJ1-4,TRBV19,-,-,CASSISGITNEKLFF,TGTGCCAGTAGTATATCAGGGATAACTAATGAAAAACTGTTTTTT
TRBJ2-7,TRBV11-2,-,-,CASSLGKGDYEQYF,TGTGCCAGCAGCTTAGGGAAAGGAGACTACGAGCAGTACTTC
TRBJ2-3,TRBV10-1,-,once,CASSGALTDTQYF,TGCGCCAGCAGTGGAGCTCTCACAGATACGCAGTATTTT
TRBJ1-5,TRBV21-1,-,-,CASSNKPGQGVDQPQHF,TGTGCCAGCAGCAATAAACCCGGACAGGGAGTTGATCAGCCCCAGCATTTT
TRBJ2-1,TRBV27,TRBD2,-,CASSAWTSGTWKNEQFF,TGTGCCAGCAGTGCCTGGACTAGCGGGACATGGAAGAATGAGCAGTTCTTC
TRBJ1-1,TRBV7-9,-,large,CASSLLMERAEAFF,TGTGCCAGCAGCTTACTAATGGAACGGGCTGAAGCTTTCTTT
TRBJ2-7,TRBV19,-,-,CASSIGTVSFYEQYF,TGTGCCAGTAGTATCGGGACGGTCTCCTTCTACGAGCAGTACTTC
TRBJ2-7,TRBV4-1,-,-,CASSLGPGLLYEQYF,TGCGCCAGCAGCCTTGGCCCAGGGCTCCTCTACGAGCAGTACTTC
TRBJ1-5,TRBV6-5,TRBD1,-,CASSYSGGNQPQHF,TGTGCCAGCAGTTATTCAGGGGGAAATCAGCCCCAGCATTTT
TRBJ2-7,TRBV4-1,TRBD1,-,CASSQAPGQGSHEQYF,TGCGCCAGCAGCCAAGCCCCCGGACAGGGGAGCCACGAGCAGTACTTC
TRBJ1-5,TRBV7-2,TRBD1,once,CASSLRQGGNQPQHF,TGTGCCAGCAGCTTGAGACAGGGAGGTAATCAGCCCCAGCATTTT
TRBJ2-3,TRBV30,-,-,CAWSAGAGGTDTQYF,TGTGCCTGGAGTGCGGGGGCTGGAGGCACAGATACGCAGTATTTT
TRBJ2-1,TRBV19,-,-,CASSIRVGTYNEQFF,TGTGCCAGTAGTATCAGGGTAGGGACCTACAATGAGCAGTTCTTC
TRBJ2-3,TRBV5-1,-,-,CASSLGEGVTDTQYF,TGCGCCAGCAGCCTGGGGGAAGGGGTCACAGATACGCAGTATTTT
TRBJ2-3,TRBV5-1,TRBD2,-,CASSSRGGGADTQYF,TGCGCCAGCAGCTCACGGGGGGGCGGGGCAGATACGCAGTATTTT
TRBJ1-1,TRBV4-3,TRBD1,-,CASSRDRSMAKRNTEAFF,TGCGCCAGCAGCCGGGACAGGTCTATGGCAAAGCGGAACACTGAAGCTTTCTTT
TRBJ1-1,TRBV29-1,-,-,CSTRRVAEAFF,TGCAGCACCCGCCGGGTTGCGGAAGCTTTCTTT
TRBJ2-3,TRBV5-4,-,few,CASSLARTTDTQYF,TGTGCCAGCAGCTTGGCCCGGACCACAGATACGCAGTATTTT
TRBJ2-1,TRBV7-9,-,-,CASSPLGAGRYNEQFF,TGTGCCAGCAGCCCCCTGGGGGCCGGGCGGTACAATGAGCAGTTCTTC
TRBJ1-6,TRBV5-1,-,-,CASSDPQGGSDSPLHF,TGCGCCAGCAGCGATCCACAGGGCGGATCGGATTCACCCCTCCACTTT
TRBJ1-4,TRBV6-6,TRBD1,-,CASIGDRGHEKLFF,TGTGCCAGCATTGGGGACAGGGGGCATGAAAAACTGTTTTTT
TRBJ2-5,TRBV4-1,-,-,CASSLLTGETQYF,TGCGCCAGCAGCCTTTTGACGGGAGAGACCCAGTACTTC
TRBJ2-5,TRBV21-1,-,-,CASYSGDRLSPQGQETQYF,TGTGCCAGCTATAGTGGGGATAGGCTGAGCCCACAGGGGCAAGAGACCCAGTACTTC
TRBJ1-1,TRBV7-2,-,-,CASSFNAGQPNTEAFF,TGTGCCAGCAGCTTTAACGCCGGACAACCGAACACTGAAGCTTTCTTT
TRBJ1-1,TRBV11-2,-,-,CASSLAWGTEAFF,TGTGCCAGCAGCTTAGCCTGGGGCACTGAAGCTTTCTTT
TRBJ2-2,TRBV19,-,-,CASSTRGRVTGELFF,TGTGCCAGTAGTACCAGGGGTCGGGTCACCGGGGAGCTGTTTTTT
TRBJ2-7,TRBV7-2,-,once,CASSPPRGFNYEQYF,TGTGCCAGCAGCCCGCCTCGGGGATTTAACTACGAGCAGTACTTC
TRBJ2-2,TRBV9,-,few,CASSAGPTPIPTGELFF,TGTGCCAGCAGCGCCGGACCAACTCCTATCCCCACCGGGGAGCTGTTTTTT
TRBJ1-4,TRBV11-2,-,-,CASGQGYPTNEKLFF,TGTGCCAGCGGGCAGGGATATCCAACTAATGAAAAACTGTTTTTT
TRBJ2-3,TRBV7-2,TRBD1,-,CASSRGQGVADTQYF,TGTGCCAGCAGCCGGGGACAGGGGGTGGCAGATACGCAGTATTTT
TRBJ1-4,TRBV15,-,once,CATSRGDLNEKLFF,TGTGCCACCAGCAGGGGCGACCTTAATGAAAAACTGTTTTTT
TRBJ2-1,TRBV6-1,-,-,CASREGQYNEQFF,TGTGCCAGCAGGGAAGGACAGTACAATGAGCAGTTCTTC
TRBJ1-5,TRBV4-1,-,large,CASSQDLYRGTQPQHF,TGCGCCAGCAGCCAAGATCTATACAGAGGTACTCAGCCCCAGCATTTT
TRBJ2-7,TRBV10-2,-,-,CASSTQGGHEQYF,TGCGCCAGCAGTACTCAGGGGGGGCACGAGCAGTACTTC
TRBJ1-2,TRBV5-5,-,-,CASSLGQANYGYTF,TGTGCCAGCAGCTTGGGACAGGCAAACTATGGCTACACCTTC
TRBJ1-1,TRBV11-1,-,-,CASSLTGLMNTEAFF,TGTGCCAGCAGCCTCACAGGGCTCATGAACACTGAAGCTTTCTTT
TRBJ2-3,TRBV4-3,TRBD2,-,CASSQERAGGTDTQYF,TGCGCCAGCAGCCAAGAACGGGCGGGGGGCACAGATACGCAGTATTTT
TRBJ2-1,TRBV19,-,few,CASSIEQGGNEQFF,TGTGCCAGTAGTATAGAACAGGGCGGGAATGAGCAGTTCTTC
TRBJ2-2,TRBV28,TRBD2,-,CASSPRLAGRTGELFF,TGTGCCAGCAGTCCCCGACTAGCGGGAAGGACCGGGGAGCTGTTTTTT
TRBJ2-1,TRBV11-3,TRBD1,-,CASSSPSGRGRNEQFF,TGTGCCAGCAGCTCCCCATCGGGCAGGGGGCGAAATGAGCAGTTCTTC
TRBJ1-4,TRBV19,-,-,CASKKDRGATNEKLFF,TGTGCCAGTAAAAAGGACCGAGGGGCAACTAATGAAAAACTGTTTTTT
TRBJ2-7,TRBV27,-,-,CASSMQGSSYEQYF,TGTGCCAGCAGTATGCAGGGGAGCTCCTACGAGCAGTACTTC
TRBJ2-5,TRBV28,-,-,CASSSRGTLRKSQYF,TGTGCCAGCAGTTCCCGTGGGACCCTCCGGAAATCCCAGTACTTC